Sequencing of this T cell receptor (beta chain) was carried out in a study of T cell responses to AZD1222 COVID-19 vaccine. As to this clone: The antigen is not known.

The data were produced by immunoSEQ multiplex PCR, yet TCRdb's version contains in-frame clones alone and is incomplete. Seen here are around 220,000 clones, around 94% observed once, and the top ten hold roughly 1.8%. Broader study findings: Clonal diversity may have been underestimated in mostly white British donors.

V dropped 6 bases and J dropped 1 base, with 16 bases sitting between them. The CDR3 has 15 amino acids. Per germline, CDR1 SGHAT and CDR2 FQDESV (reference sequence). The source was peripheral blood, collected 28 days after the second dose of the MenACWY control vaccine. The clonotype was recovered from an adult who received the MenACWY meningococcal vaccine as a control. The chain carries TRBV11-1 and TRBJ2-7; D gene uncertain. The CDR3 reads CASRSAPDGSYEQYF. CDR3 sequence (DNA): TGTGCCAGCAGATCGGCGCCGGACGGATCCTACGAGCAGTACTTC.